The 18 T cell receptor beta chains given below trace back to one sample, sequenced in a study of blood T cell repertoires in COVID-19. Repertoires were generated with immunoSEQ multiplex PCR, while TCRdb's copy carries only in-frame clones and drops some. This sample has approximately 250,000 clones, with over 80% found just once. Input material: PBMCs or T cells enriched from blood (not recorded which). Receptors were obtained from a woman between 40 and 50 years old who had been exposed to COVID-19.

The chain uses TRBV10-3 and TRBJ2-7; 9 bases line up with TRBD1. Germline CDR1 is ENHRY and CDR2 is SYGVKD. The CDR3 has 12 residues. V lost 2 bases and J lost 12; bases outside the gene matches: 5. CDR3: CAISEGDREPYV. CDR3 DNA sequence: TGTGCCATCAGTGAGGGGGACAGGGAACCGTACGTC.

The rearrangement joins TRBV18 to TRBJ1-4; TRBD1 agrees at 8 bases. Trimming cost V 6 bases and J 3 bases; bases outside gene matches: 9. From germline, CDR1 is KGHSH and CDR2 LQKENI. The CDR3 loop spans 16 amino acids. CDR3: CASSRDRPPPNEKLFF. The CDR3 DNA is TGTGCCAGCTCCCGGGACAGGCCGCCTCCTAATGAAAAACTGTTTTTT.

This clone showed up just once. This chain joins TRBV28 and TRBJ1-2, with 7 bases identical to TRBD1. Germline V CDR1 and CDR2: MDHEN, SYDVKM. This CDR3 is 13 amino acids long. The trim removed 2 bases at V and 6 bases at J, leaving 3 bases unmatched. In DNA form, the CDR3 reads TGTGCCAGCAGTTTAGGGCAGGGGGATGGCTACACCTTC. Translating gives CASSLGQGDGYTF.

V usage is TRBV7-2 and J usage is TRBJ1-6; the D is unclear. The length of the CDR3 is 16 residues. The V gene lost 1 base and the J gene lost 9 bases, with 16 bases spanning the gap. Germline CDR1 reads SGHTA; CDR2 reads FQGNSA. CDR3 sequence reads: CASSLVAGEGGSPLHF. Here the CDR3 DNA reads TGTGCCAGCAGCTTAGTGGCCGGGGAAGGTGGTTCACCCCTCCACTTT.

The gene calls are TRBV5-4 and TRBJ2-1, with D hard to call. Per germline, CDR1 SGHNT and CDR2 YYREEE (reference sequence). The CDR3 runs 15 residues. The V end lost 2 bases, the J end lost 0 bases, and 9 bases lay between the germline ends. CDR3 DNA sequence: TGTGCCAGCAGCTTCCAAGCGCTCTCCTACAATGAGCAGTTCTTC. It is translated as CASSFQALSYNEQFF.

This rearrangement joins TRBV13 to TRBJ1-1, with no clear D. Germline loops: CDR1 PRHDT, CDR2 FYEKMQ (reference sequence). The CDR3 runs 15 residues. V was cut by 6 bases and J by 0 bases, with 14 bases left in between. CDR3 DNA sequence: TGTGCCAGCAGAACCCGGGGTTACCTGAACACTGAAGCTTTCTTT. It yields the protein CASRTRGYLNTEAFF.

V and J are TRBV10-2 and TRBJ1-5; D may be TRBD1 (6 bases). Per germline, CDR1 WSHSY and CDR2 SAAADI. The CDR3 contains 15 residues. The germline V and J ends were trimmed by 5 bases and 1 base, with 12 bases remaining between them. Here the CDR3 reads CASSPRGSSNQPQHF. CDR3 nucleotides: TGCGCCAGCAGTCCCAGGGGATCAAGCAATCAGCCCCAGCATTTT.

The rearrangement joins TRBV29-1 to TRBJ2-1; 8 nucleotides match TRBD2. The CDR3 length is 16 residues. CDR1 is SQVTM, CDR2 ANQGSEA, per germline. V dropped 2 bases and J dropped 9; count of bases not matched to a gene: 15. The CDR3 nucleotides are TGCAGCGTTGAAAACCCGTACGGGACTAGTGATACTGAGCAGTTCTTC. As protein: CSVENPYGTSDTEQFF.

This chain connects TRBV7-3 to TRBJ2-2; D is unresolved. The CDR3 is 13 residues long. Trimming stripped 7 bases from V and 4 bases from J, with 10 bases between. Germline CDR1 is SGHTA and CDR2 is FQGTGA. The DNA of the CDR3 is TGTGCCAGCACCCTGGCTTCCACCGGGGAGCTGTTTTTT. This sequence encodes CASTLASTGELFF.

A single count supports this clone. The same CDR3 arises from other DNA sequences in this sample as well. The genes are TRBV18 and TRBJ1-1, with TRBD1 as a possible D gene (5 bases). CDR1 is KGHSH, CDR2 LQKENI, per germline. This CDR3 region has 13 residues. The V end was cut by 2 bases, the J end by 1 base, with 5 bases between. CDR3 in DNA: TGTGCCAGCTCACCAGGACAGAACACTGAAGCTTTCTTT. Translating gives CASSPGQNTEAFF.

The count of this clone is one. The chain employs TRBV19 and TRBJ1-3, with D possibly TRBD1 on 5 matching bases. The germline V and J ends were trimmed by 5 bases and 0 bases, with 17 bases remaining between them. In germline, CDR1 is LNHDA, CDR2 SQIVND (reference sequence). This CDR3 contains 17 residues. The CDR3 is CASSPFHRRSSGNTIYF. CDR3 sequence (DNA): TGTGCCAGTAGTCCCTTTCACAGGCGGAGCTCTGGAAACACCATATATTTT.

The CDR3 DNA reads TGTGCCAGCAGCTCAAGACAGGACGGGGCTAATGAAAAACTGTTTTTT. Translation gives CASSSRQDGANEKLFF. The chain recombines TRBV7-9 with TRBJ1-4, with D possibly being TRBD1 (6 bases). The germline V gene has CDR1 SEHNR and CDR2 FQNEAQ (reference sequence). Trimming took off 4 bases at V and 3 bases at J, with 15 bases between the two ends. The CDR3 spans 16 residues.

This rearrangement joins TRBV9 to TRBJ2-2; TRBD2 is a possible D gene (6 bases). V was trimmed by 5 bases and J by 5 bases, leaving 13 bases between them. The CDR3 consists of 14 residues. Germline V gene data show CDR1 as SGDLS and CDR2 as YYNGEE. The CDR3 protein is CASRSGVGTGELFF. The DNA for the CDR3 is TGTGCCAGCAGGTCGGGAGTAGGAACCGGGGAGCTGTTTTTT.

The rearrangement links TRBV7-3 to TRBJ2-4, with D possibly matching TRBD1 (6 bases). Trimming removed 4 bases from V and 0 bases from J, with 7 bases in between. The CDR3 is 14 amino acids. Looked up from germline, CDR1 is SGHTA and CDR2 is FQGTGA. CDR3 residues: CASSSGVAKNIQYF. In nucleotides, the CDR3 is TGTGCCAGCAGCTCAGGGGTAGCCAAAAACATTCAGTACTTC.

This clone was detected once. The rearrangement joins TRBV6-5 to TRBJ2-5, with D perhaps TRBD1 (7 bases). This CDR3 has 15 residues. V lost 6 bases, J lost 7 bases, and 21 bases lay in between. Germline V gene data show CDR1 as MNHEY and CDR2 as SVGAGI. The CDR3: CASRSGAGGKGTQYF. The DNA for the CDR3 is TGTGCCAGCAGATCCGGGGCAGGGGGGAAAGGGACCCAGTACTTC.

V gene TRBV9 combines with J gene TRBJ1-3; the D gene is possibly TRBD1 (6 bases). Germline values: CDR1 SGDLS, CDR2 YYNGEE. The CDR3 totals 17 residues. The V end lost 4 bases, the J end lost 0 bases, and 17 bases lay between the germline ends. Here the CDR3 DNA reads TGTGCCAGCAGCACCGGACAGCGTATATCCTCTGGAAACACCATATATTTT. Protein product: CASSTGQRISSGNTIYF. Based on the CDR3 plus reference TRBV9 and TRBJ1-3, the full variable domain is DSGVTQTPKHLITATGQRVTLRCSPRSGDLSVYWYQQSLDQGLQFLIQYYNGEERAKGNILERFSAQQFPDLHSELNLSSLELGDSALYFCASSTGQRISSGNTIYFGEGSWLTVV.

The chain links TRBV7-9 to TRBJ1-2; 9 bases map to TRBD1. Germline trimming cut 4 bases from V and 8 bases from J; bases unmatched to any gene: 17. Germline lookup yields CDR1 SEHNR and CDR2 FQNEAQ (reference sequence). This CDR3 comprises 17 residues. The CDR3 region is CASSSERGFPGQGGYTF. For the CDR3, the DNA is TGTGCCAGCAGCTCCGAGAGAGGGTTCCCGGGACAGGGAGGCTACACCTTC.

The chain carries TRBV19 and TRBJ2-1, with 10 bases fitting TRBD2. The CDR3 is 15 amino acids. Germline values: CDR1 LNHDA, CDR2 SQIVND (reference sequence). The junction had 16 bases not matched to a gene; V was cut back by 10 bases and J by 10 bases. CDR3 region: CATLEAGGPLEEQFF. The CDR3 DNA reads TGTGCCACCTTAGAAGCGGGAGGGCCATTGGAGGAGCAGTTCTTC.